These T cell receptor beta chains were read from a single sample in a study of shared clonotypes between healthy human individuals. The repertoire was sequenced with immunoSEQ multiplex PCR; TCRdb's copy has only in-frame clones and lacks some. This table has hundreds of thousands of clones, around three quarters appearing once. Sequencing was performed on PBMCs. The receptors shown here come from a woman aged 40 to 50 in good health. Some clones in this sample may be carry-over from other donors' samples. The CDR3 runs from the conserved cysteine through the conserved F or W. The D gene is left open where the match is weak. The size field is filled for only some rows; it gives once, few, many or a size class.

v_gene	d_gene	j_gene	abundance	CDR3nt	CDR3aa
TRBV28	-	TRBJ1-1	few	TGTGCCAGCAGCCGAAACACTGAAGCTTTCTTT	CASSRNTEAFF
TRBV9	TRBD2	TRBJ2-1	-	TGTGCCAGCAGCGCCGGACTAGCGGGAGTCAATGAGCAGTTCTTC	CASSAGLAGVNEQFF
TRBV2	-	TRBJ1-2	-	TGTGCCAGCAGCCCGTCCGGGGTCACTAACTATGGCTACACCTTC	CASSPSGVTNYGYTF
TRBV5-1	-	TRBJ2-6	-	TGCGCCAGCAGCGAAGTACCCGGGGCCAACGTCCTGACTTTC	CASSEVPGANVLTF
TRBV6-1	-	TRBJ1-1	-	TGTGCCAGCAGTGAAGGGGGCGCGGTGGACACTGAAGCTTTCTTT	CASSEGGAVDTEAFF
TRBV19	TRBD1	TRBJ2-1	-	TGTGCCAGTAGTATAGGACAGGGGGCAGGTGAGCAGTTCTTC	CASSIGQGAGEQFF
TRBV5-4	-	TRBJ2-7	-	TGTGCCAGCAGCATAGACAATTACGAGCAGTACTTC	CASSIDNYEQYF
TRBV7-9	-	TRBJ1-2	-	TGTGCCAGCAGCAGTGGCCGGCTGGAGGCTAACTATGGCTACACCTTC	CASSSGRLEANYGYTF
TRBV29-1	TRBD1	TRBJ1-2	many	TGCAGCGTCATCGCTAGGACAGGGAACTATGGCTACACCTTC	CSVIARTGNYGYTF
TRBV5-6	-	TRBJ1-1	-	TGTGCCAGCAGCGTAGGGTTCGGCACTGAAGCTTTCTTT	CASSVGFGTEAFF
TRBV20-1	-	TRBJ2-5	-	TGCAGTGCTAGAGGCGTGGAGACCCAGTACTTC	CSARGVETQYF
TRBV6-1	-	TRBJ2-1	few	TGTGCCAGCAGTACCGCAAGGGGGGCGGGTGAGCAGTTCTTC	CASSTARGAGEQFF
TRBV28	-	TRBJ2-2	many	TGTGCCAGCCGTCGGACAGCGAACACCGGGGAGCTGTTTTTT	CASRRTANTGELFF
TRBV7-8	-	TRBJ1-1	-	TGTGCCAGCAGCCCTACAAGGGGCACTGAAGCTTTCTTT	CASSPTRGTEAFF
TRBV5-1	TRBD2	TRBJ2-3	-	TGCGCCAGCAGCTTTACGGGACTAGCGGGAGGGAGGGCAGATACGCAGTATTTT	CASSFTGLAGGRADTQYF
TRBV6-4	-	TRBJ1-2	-	TGTGCCAGCAGTGAAGTCGGCAGGGGTTATGTTGGCTACACCTTC	CASSEVGRGYVGYTF
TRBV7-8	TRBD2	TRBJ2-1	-	TGTGCCAGCAGCGCAGTTGAGGGACTAGCGGGAAACCATGAGCAGTTCTTC	CASSAVEGLAGNHEQFF
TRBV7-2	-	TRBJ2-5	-	TGTGCCAGCAGCTTAGGGCGGGCAGGGGAGACCCAGTACTTC	CASSLGRAGETQYF
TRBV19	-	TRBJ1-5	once	TGTGCCAGTAGTCTAACAGGTATCGATCAGCCCCAGCATTTT	CASSLTGIDQPQHF
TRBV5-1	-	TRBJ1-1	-	TGCGCCAGCAGCCTGCAAGGGGCTGTGCAGAACACTGAAGCTTTCTTT	CASSLQGAVQNTEAFF
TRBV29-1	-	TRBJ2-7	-	TGCAGCGTTGTGACCCACGAGCAGTACTTC	CSVVTHEQYF
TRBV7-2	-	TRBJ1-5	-	TGTGCCAGCAGCTGGGCCGGTCAGCCCCAGCATTTT	CASSWAGQPQHF
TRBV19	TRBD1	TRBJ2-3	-	TGTGCCAGCCGGGACAGGACCTCTAGCACAGATACGCAGTATTTT	CASRDRTSSTDTQYF
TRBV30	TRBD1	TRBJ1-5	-	TGTGCCTGGGGGACAGGTAGCAATCAGCCCCAGCATTTT	CAWGTGSNQPQHF
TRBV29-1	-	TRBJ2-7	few	TGCAGCGTTGACCAGGGGAACTACGAGCAGTACTTC	CSVDQGNYEQYF
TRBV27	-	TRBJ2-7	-	TGTGCCAGCAGTTTTGGCCAGGACCTCTTAGTGAACGAGCAGTACTTC	CASSFGQDLLVNEQYF
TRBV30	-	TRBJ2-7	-	TGTGCCTGGAGTGTACGGGGCCCGGTCTACGAGCAGTACTTC	CAWSVRGPVYEQYF
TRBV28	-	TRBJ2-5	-	TGTGCCAGCAGCCCGATCCCTAGCGTCGAGACCCAGTACTTC	CASSPIPSVETQYF
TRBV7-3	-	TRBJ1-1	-	TGTGCCAGCAGCTTAGGTCGGAACACTGAAGCTTTCTTT	CASSLGRNTEAFF
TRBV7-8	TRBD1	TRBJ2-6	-	TGTGCCAGCAAAAACCCAGGGGGCCTCTCTGGGGCCAACGTCCTGACTTTC	CASKNPGGLSGANVLTF
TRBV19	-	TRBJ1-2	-	TGTGCCAGTTCCTACAGGGAAGGGAACTATGGCTACACCTTC	CASSYREGNYGYTF
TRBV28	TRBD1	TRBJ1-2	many	TGTGCCAGCAGTTCGACAGGGGGGAGGTATGGCTACACCTTC	CASSSTGGRYGYTF
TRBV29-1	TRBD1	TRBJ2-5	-	TGCAGCGGACGGGACAGCTTTAGAAAGACCCAGTACTTC	CSGRDSFRKTQYF
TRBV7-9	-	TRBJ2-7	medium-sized	TGTGCCAGCAGCCCCCCATGGCGGGATGGGCCGACCTACGAGCAGTACTTC	CASSPPWRDGPTYEQYF
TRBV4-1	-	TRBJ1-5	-	TGCGCCAGCAGCCAACCCTCGGGTACGCGCAATCAGCCCCAGCATTTT	CASSQPSGTRNQPQHF
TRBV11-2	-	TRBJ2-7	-	TGTGCCAGCAGCTCTCATTTGGGGAACGAGCAGTACTTC	CASSSHLGNEQYF
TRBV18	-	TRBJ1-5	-	TGTGCCAGCTCACCACCCGGGGGGTATCAGCCCCAGCATTTT	CASSPPGGYQPQHF
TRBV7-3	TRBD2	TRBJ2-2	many	TGTGCCAGCAGCCTGGGACTAGCGGGAGGGTCCGGGGAGCTGTTTTTT	CASSLGLAGGSGELFF
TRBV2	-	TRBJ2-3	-	TGTGCCAGCAAATCCCCGAACACAGATACGCAGTATTTT	CASKSPNTDTQYF
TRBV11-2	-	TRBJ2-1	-	TGTGCCAGCAGCTTGGGGAGCCCTATTAATGAGCAGTTCTTC	CASSLGSPINEQFF
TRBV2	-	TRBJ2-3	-	TGTGCCAGCAGAAGGGAGAGATGGTCAAATAACACAGATACGCAGTATTTT	CASRRERWSNNTDTQYF
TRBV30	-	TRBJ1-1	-	TGTGCCTGGGCGGAGGGTATGAACACTGAAGCTTTCTTT	CAWAEGMNTEAFF
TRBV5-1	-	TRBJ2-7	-	TGCGCCAGCAGCCCCCAGGGCTACGAGCAGTACTTC	CASSPQGYEQYF
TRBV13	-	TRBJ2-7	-	TGTGCCAGCAGCTCGTTTTCCTCCTACGAGCAGTACTTC	CASSSFSSYEQYF
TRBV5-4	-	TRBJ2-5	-	TGTGCCAGCAGCAAAGCTCGTGGACTTGGGCAAGAGACCCAGTACTTC	CASSKARGLGQETQYF
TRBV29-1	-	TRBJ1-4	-	TGCAGCGTTGAAACAGGGAGTTCAACTAATGAAAAACTGTTTTTT	CSVETGSSTNEKLFF
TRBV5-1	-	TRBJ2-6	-	TGCGCCAGCAGCTTTACAGGGTACGCTGGGGCCAACGTCCTGACTTTC	CASSFTGYAGANVLTF
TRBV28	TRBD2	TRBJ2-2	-	TGTGCCAGCAGTTTAGGGGTGGGTAGCGGGAGGCAGTTCAGGACCGGGGAGCTGTTTTTT	CASSLGVGSGRQFRTGELFF
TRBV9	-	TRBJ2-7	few	TGTGCCAGCAGCGTATATCCGGGACCAGATCCTAGCGAGCAGTACTTC	CASSVYPGPDPSEQYF
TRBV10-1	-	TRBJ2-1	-	TGCGCCAGCAGTGAAGGCGGGAATCCCTACAATGAGCAGTTCTTC	CASSEGGNPYNEQFF
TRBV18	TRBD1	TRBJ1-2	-	TGTGCCAGCTCATCGGGACAGGCTGGGGGTGGCTACACCTTC	CASSSGQAGGGYTF
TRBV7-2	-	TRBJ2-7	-	TGTGCCAGCAGCTTAGACGAACTCTACCCGTACTTC	CASSLDELYPYF
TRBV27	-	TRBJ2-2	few	TGTGCCAGCAGTTTCCCTACCGGGGAGCTGTTTTTT	CASSFPTGELFF
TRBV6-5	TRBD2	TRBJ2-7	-	TGTGCCAGCAGTAGCGGGAAGACCTACGAGCAGTACTTC	CASSSGKTYEQYF
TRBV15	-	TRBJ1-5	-	TGTGCCACCAGCAGAGAGGGCAATCAGCCCCAGCATTTT	CATSREGNQPQHF